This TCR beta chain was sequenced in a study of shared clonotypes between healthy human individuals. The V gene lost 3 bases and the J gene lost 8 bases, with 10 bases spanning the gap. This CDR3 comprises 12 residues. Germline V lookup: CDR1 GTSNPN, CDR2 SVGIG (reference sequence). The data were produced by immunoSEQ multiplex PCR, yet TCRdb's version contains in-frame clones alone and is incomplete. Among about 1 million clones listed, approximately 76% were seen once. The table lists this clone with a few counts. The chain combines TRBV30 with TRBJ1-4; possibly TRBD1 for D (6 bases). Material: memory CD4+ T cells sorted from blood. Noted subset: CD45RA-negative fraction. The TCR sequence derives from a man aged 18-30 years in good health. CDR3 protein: CAWRGAVEKLFF. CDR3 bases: TGTGCCTGGAGGGGGGCGGTCGAAAAACTGTTTTTT.